These T cell receptor beta chains were read from a single sample in a study of shared clonotypes between healthy human individuals. Data came from immunoSEQ multiplex PCR; TCRdb stores just in-frame clones and leaves some out. The sample lists 1 million to 1.3 million clones; around three quarters were seen once. Sequenced material: memory CD4+ T cells from PBMCs. These receptors were collected from a man aged 18 to 30 in good health. Some clones in this sample may be carry-over from other donors' samples. CDR3s include the opening cysteine and the closing phenylalanine or tryptophan. The D gene is left open where the match is weak.

TRBJ2-3,-,TRBV11-2,TGTGCCAGCAGCTTTACAGGGAACCTTGCAGATACGCAGTATTTT,CASSFTGNLADTQYF
TRBJ2-4,-,TRBV29-1,TGCAGCGTTGAACCAGGGCCCAACATTCAGTACTTC,CSVEPGPNIQYF
TRBJ1-5,-,TRBV7-3,TGTGCCAGCAGCCCAGGGAGCAATCAGCCCCAGCATTTT,CASSPGSNQPQHF
TRBJ1-2,-,TRBV5-4,TGTGCCAGCAGCTGGGGGGGAGGACAGCAGGGCTACACCTTC,CASSWGGGQQGYTF
TRBJ1-4,TRBD1,TRBV4-2,TGTGCCAGCAGCCCAGCCCAGGGACAGGGGGTTGAAAAACTGTTTTTT,CASSPAQGQGVEKLFF
TRBJ1-5,-,TRBV28,TGTGCCAGCAGTTCCGTTGCGGGGTTTGGCAATCAGCCCCAGCATTTT,CASSSVAGFGNQPQHF
TRBJ2-7,TRBD2,TRBV6-6,TGTGCCAGCAGAAGGACTAGCGGGTCTTCCTACGAGCAGTACTTC,CASRRTSGSSYEQYF
TRBJ2-7,TRBD1,TRBV18,TGTGCCAGCTCACGGGACAGGAACTACGAGCAGTACTTC,CASSRDRNYEQYF
TRBJ2-1,TRBD2,TRBV19,TGTGCCAGTAGTCCCCGTCCCGGACTAGCGGGAGCCGGCGATGAGCAGTTCTTC,CASSPRPGLAGAGDEQFF
TRBJ2-1,-,TRBV20-1,TGCAGTGCCCTTCTATGGAATGAGCAGTTCTTC,CSALLWNEQFF
TRBJ1-2,-,TRBV28,TGTGCCAGCAGTTTAACGGGGGCGAACTGCACCTTC,CASSLTGANCTF
TRBJ2-2,-,TRBV5-1,TGCGCCAGCAGCTTGGGGGTAGGCACCGGGGAGCTGTTTTTT,CASSLGVGTGELFF